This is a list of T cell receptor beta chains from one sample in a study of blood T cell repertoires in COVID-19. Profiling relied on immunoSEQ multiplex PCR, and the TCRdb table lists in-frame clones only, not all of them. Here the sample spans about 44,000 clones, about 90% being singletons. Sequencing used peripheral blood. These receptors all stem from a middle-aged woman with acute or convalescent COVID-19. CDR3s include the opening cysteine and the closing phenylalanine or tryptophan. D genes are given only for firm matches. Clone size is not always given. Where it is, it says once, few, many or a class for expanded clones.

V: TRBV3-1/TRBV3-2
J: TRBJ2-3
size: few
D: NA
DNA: TGTGCCAGCAGCCAATGGGAGGAGGCTAGCACAGATACGCAGTATTTT
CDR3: CASSQWEEASTDTQYF

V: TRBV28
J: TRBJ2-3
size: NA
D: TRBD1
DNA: TGTGCCAGCAGTTTAAGAGCAGGGGGTGCAGATACGCAGTATTTT
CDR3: CASSLRAGGADTQYF

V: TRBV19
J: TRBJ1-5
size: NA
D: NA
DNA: TGTGCCAGTAGTATCGTCCGGGGGGATCAGCCCCAGCATTTT
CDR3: CASSIVRGDQPQHF

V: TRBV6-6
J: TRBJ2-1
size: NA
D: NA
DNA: TGTGCCAGCAGTTATAGGCAGACTCACAATGAGCAGTTCTTC
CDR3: CASSYRQTHNEQFF

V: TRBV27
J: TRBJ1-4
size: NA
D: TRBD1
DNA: TGTGCCAGCAGTTTGATCTGGTCGACAGGGGGCATGGAAAAACTGTTTTTT
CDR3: CASSLIWSTGGMEKLFF

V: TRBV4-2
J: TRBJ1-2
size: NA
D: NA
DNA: TGTGCCAGCAGCCAGAACCGACAGGCGTTGGAGGGCTACACCTTC
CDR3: CASSQNRQALEGYTF

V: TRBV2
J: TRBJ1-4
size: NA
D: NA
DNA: TGTGCCAGCAGTGAAGCGGATCCACGGGAGTTCTTCATGGAAAAACTGTTTTTT
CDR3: CASSEADPREFFMEKLFF

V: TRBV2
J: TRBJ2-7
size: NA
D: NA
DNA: TGTGCCAGCATCCAGGTATCCTACGAGCAGTACTTC
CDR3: CASIQVSYEQYF

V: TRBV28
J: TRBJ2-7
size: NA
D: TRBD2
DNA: TGTGCCAGCAGTTTGGTCAGCGGGAGAGCCGAGCAGTACTTC
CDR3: CASSLVSGRAEQYF

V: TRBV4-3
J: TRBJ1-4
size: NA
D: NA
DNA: TGCGCCAGCAGCCAAGATCACGGGGGGGATGAAAAACTGTTTTTT
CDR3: CASSQDHGGDEKLFF